These 25 T cell receptor beta chains came from one sample sequenced in a study of blood T cells in healthy people across ages. Then a second PCR, running roughly 6 to 11 cycles, was carried out with a sample-barcoded 5' primer and a J-beta primer mix. TCRdb re-analysed the 5' RACE reads in MiXCR, keeping a single row per CDR3 protein. The sample carries 700,000 or so distinct CDR3 sequences, about a fifth recorded once. Sequenced: blood. The receptors originated from a man between 65 and 85 years old in good health.

This clonotype was picked up one time. The missing conserved phenylalanine or tryptophan at the end of this CDR3 makes a read error likely. The V and J genes are TRBV24-1 and TRBJ2-3; 9 bases line up with TRBD2. Trimming at V came to 4 bases and at J to 2 bases, leaving 6 bases not matched to a gene. Germline V gives CDR1 KGHDR, CDR2 SFDVKD. The CDR3 is made up of 16 amino acids. The DNA for the CDR3 is TGTGCCACCAGTGACCTTAGCGGGGGACACACAGATACGCAGTATTCT. This sequence encodes CATSDLSGGHTDTQYS.

The chain carries TRBV19 and TRBJ1-1; the D is unclear. The CDR3 is 12 amino acids. Germline CDR1 reads LNHDA; CDR2 reads SQIVND (reference sequence). The V end was cut by 6 bases, the J end by 3 bases, with 8 bases between. The chain's CDR3 is CASRTRDTEAFF. CDR3 nucleotide sequence: TGTGCCAGTAGAACGCGGGACACTGAAGCTTTCTTT.

The chain uses TRBV3-1 and TRBJ1-2; 9 bases match TRBD1. CDR3 size: 14 residues. Germline CDR1 LGHDT, CDR2 YNNKEL (reference sequence). The V and J ends lost 3 bases and 7 bases, in that order; junction bases with no gene match: 6. The CDR3: CASSQIQGARGYTF. The CDR3 nucleotides are TGTGCCAGCAGCCAGATACAGGGGGCACGTGGCTACACCTTC.

The V and J genes are TRBV12-3 or TRBV12-4 and TRBJ2-3, with TRBD2 matching 13 bases. The CDR3 length is 18 residues. Trimming cost V 5 bases and J 5 bases; bases outside gene matches: 13. In nucleotides, the CDR3 is TGTGCCAGCAGTCCGCCCCCTCGGACTAGCGGGAGCGGAGATACGCAGTATTTT. Protein sequence: CASSPPPRTSGSGDTQYF.

V usage is TRBV4-1 and J usage is TRBJ2-5, with TRBD1 matching over 9 bases. In germline, CDR1 is MGHRA, CDR2 YSYEKL. The CDR3 is made up of 15 amino acids. Trimming removed 0 bases from V and 4 bases from J; junction bases left unmatched: 3. CDR3 residues: CASSQDGTGPETQYF. The DNA for the CDR3 is TGCGCCAGCAGCCAAGATGGGACAGGGCCAGAGACCCAGTACTTC.

There are a few counts of this clonotype. V and J are TRBV10-3 and TRBJ1-5, with TRBD1 as a possible D gene (5 bases). Per germline, CDR1 ENHRY and CDR2 SYGVKD. V shed 1 base and J shed 7 bases, with 11 bases lying between them. This CDR3 spans 14 amino acids. CDR3 protein: CAISEWGGRQPQHF. CDR3 in DNA: TGTGCCATCAGTGAGTGGGGGGGGAGGCAGCCCCAGCATTTT.

V gene TRBV7-2 combines with J gene TRBJ1-2; D remains unclear. The CDR3 sequence is 16 residues long. In germline, CDR1 is SGHTA, CDR2 FQGNSA. The germline V and J ends were trimmed by 5 bases and 7 bases, with 23 bases remaining between them. The CDR3 here is CASSPNPAHQPGGYTF. CDR3 nucleotide sequence: TGTGCCAGCAGCCCAAATCCGGCACACCAGCCCGGTGGCTACACCTTC.

The CDR3 DNA reads TGTGCCAGCAGCTTATGGGAGGGATCCTACGAGCAGTACGTC. Protein sequence: CASSLWEGSYEQYV. The rearrangement uses TRBV7-2 and TRBJ2-5, with TRBD2 matching over 7 bases. The J call may be mistaken, given a closer DNA end match to TRBJ2-7. CDR1 SGHTA and CDR2 FQGNSA come from the germline V gene. The CDR3 contains 14 residues.

As regards this clonotype: Sequence at one end of the junction differs from germline and may be a read error. This chain links TRBV6-5 with TRBJ2-1; no reliable D call. CDR3 length equals 13 residues. From germline, CDR1 is MNHEY and CDR2 SVGAGI. CDR3 amino acids: CASSYSQRVKQFF. CDR3 nucleotides: TGTGCCAGTAGTTACTCACAGCGAGTGAAGCAGTTCTTC.

Concerning this clonotype itself: One junction end disagrees with the germline gene, perhaps due to a read error. This chain links TRBV25-1 with TRBJ1-2; D is uncertain. This CDR3 region has 13 residues. In germline, CDR1 is MGHDK, CDR2 SYGVNS. The CDR3 sequence is CASSAGKVGGYAF. The CDR3 bases are TGTGCCAGCAGTGCTGGAAAGGTGGGAGGCTACGCCTTC.

The chain recombines TRBV5-1 with TRBJ2-7; no reliable D call. The V end lost 4 bases, the J end lost 0 bases, and 14 bases lay between the germline ends. Germline V lookup: CDR1 SGHRS, CDR2 YFSETQ. The CDR3 is made up of 15 amino acids. CDR3 residues: CASSGSGPFSYEQYF. CDR3 DNA sequence: TGCGCCAGCAGCGGGTCCGGTCCTTTCTCCTACGAGCAGTACTTC.

This clonotype turned up a few times. The chain carries TRBV6-6 and TRBJ2-5, with no clear D. The V end lost 7 bases, the J end lost 0 bases, and 9 bases lay between the germline ends. The CDR3 runs to 13 residues. Germline V gene sequence: CDR1 MNHNY, CDR2 SVGAGI (reference sequence). The CDR3 DNA follows: TGTGCCAGCAACGACGGGTACCAAGAGACCCAGTACTTC. Translation gives CASNDGYQETQYF.

This chain links TRBV6-1 with TRBJ2-5, with a tentative D call TRBD2 (6 bases). The DNA end is a closer match to TRBJ2-7, so the J assignment may be wrong. Germline CDR1 MNHNS, CDR2 SASEGT. The CDR3 length is 14 residues. The CDR3 protein is CASSEAGLSYEQYV. DNA of the CDR3: TGTGCCAGCAGTGAAGCTGGACTATCCTACGAGCAGTACGTC.

This clonotype occurred many times. This chain joins TRBV5-1 and TRBJ2-4; D unclear. The germline V gene encodes CDR1 SGHRS and CDR2 YFSETQ. Trimming took off 0 bases at V and 7 bases at J, with 5 bases between the two ends. The CDR3 sequence is 12 residues long. In DNA, the CDR3 is TGCGCCAGCAGCTTGGCCGGGAACATTCAGTACTTC. Amino acid sequence: CASSLAGNIQYF.

This clonotype was detected a few times. The chain has TRBV5-1 and TRBJ1-1; D is unclear. This CDR3 is 16 amino acids long. The V gene lost 1 base and the J gene lost 0 bases, with 13 bases spanning the gap. CDR1 SGHRS and CDR2 YFSETQ come from the germline V gene. The CDR3 DNA sequence: TGCGCCAGCAGCTTGAATGGTGTACACATGAACACTGAAGCTTTCTTT. Translation: CASSLNGVHMNTEAFF.

This clonotype was seen a few times. The rearrangement links TRBV5-1 to TRBJ2-1; D might be TRBD1 (5 bases). The end of the DNA aligns better with TRBJ2-7, so the J call may be wrong. The CDR3 is 14 amino acids. Germline V gene data show CDR1 as SGHRS and CDR2 as YFSETQ. CDR3 nucleotide sequence: TGCGCCAGCAGCTGGTCAACAGGAGCCTACGAGCAGTACTTC. Amino acids: CASSWSTGAYEQYF.

V is TRBV7-2 and J is TRBJ2-5; 15 positions agree with TRBD2. The closer fit of TRBJ2-7 to the DNA end suggests the J call may be wrong. The CDR3 consists of 15 residues. Germline loops: CDR1 SGHTA, CDR2 FQGNSA. The CDR3 reads CASSAGLAGGVEQYV. CDR3 DNA sequence: TGTGCCAGCAGCGCCGGACTAGCGGGAGGGGTCGAGCAGTACGTC.

This clonotype was recorded a few times. The CDR3 here is CASSDRLAGTLYF. CDR3 bases: TGTGCCAGCAGTGACAGACTAGCGGGGACCCTGTACTTC. V gene TRBV12-3 or TRBV12-4 combines with J gene TRBJ2-4, with 11 bases matching TRBD2. V lost 5 bases, J lost 15 bases, and 9 bases stayed unmatched. The CDR3 is made up of 13 amino acids.

V usage is TRBV6-5 and J usage is TRBJ1-1, with D maybe TRBD1 (6 bases). The CDR3 is 13 residues long. The V and J ends lost 2 bases and 5 bases respectively, with 9 bases between them. Looked up from germline, CDR1 is MNHEY and CDR2 is SVGAGI. In DNA, the CDR3 is TGTGCCAGCAGTTACACAGGGATGACTGAAGCTTTCTTT. Translated: CASSYTGMTEAFF.

In this sample, this clonotype turned up a few times. This chain links TRBV7-2 with TRBJ2-1; no clear D. The germline gives CDR1 SGHTA, CDR2 FQGNSA. The CDR3 is 12 amino acids. V was clipped by 4 bases and J by 10 bases, with 11 bases between them. The CDR3: CASSWSLGEQFF. The CDR3 region has the DNA TGTGCCAGCAGCTGGAGCCTCGGGGAGCAGTTCTTC.

V is TRBV5-1 and J is TRBJ1-4; D not certain. The CDR3 runs to 15 residues. Germline CDR1 reads SGHRS; CDR2 reads YFSETQ. V was trimmed by 4 bases and J by 8 bases, leaving 18 bases between them. The CDR3 loop is CASSPTGSTREKLFF. CDR3 DNA: TGCGCCAGCAGCCCCACCGGGTCTACGAGGGAAAAACTGTTTTTT.

This clonotype has a handful of counts. The V and J genes are TRBV27 and TRBJ2-3; TRBD2 aligns across 11 bases. V was clipped by 8 bases and J by 2 bases; unmatched bases: 9. Germline V gene sequence: CDR1 MNHEY, CDR2 SMNVEV (reference sequence). The CDR3 spans 16 residues. The DNA for the CDR3 is TGTGCCAGCCGGCCGGGACTAGCGGTTTACACAGATACGCAGTATTTT. This translates into CASRPGLAVYTDTQYF.

This chain uses TRBV12-3 or TRBV12-4 with TRBJ2-1, with 12 bases aligning to TRBD2. The CDR3 extends over 17 amino acids. Trimming at V came to 3 bases and at J to 6 bases, leaving 9 bases not matched to a gene. Here the CDR3 reads CASSFMASGRGSNEQFF. The CDR3 DNA reads as TGTGCCAGCAGTTTTATGGCTAGCGGGAGGGGCTCCAATGAGCAGTTCTTC.

This chain uses TRBV20-1 with TRBJ2-5, with 7 positions matching TRBD2. The J call may be incorrect, as the DNA end agrees better with TRBJ2-1. Germline CDR1 DFQATT, CDR2 SNEGSKA (reference sequence). CDR3 size: 16 residues. DNA of the CDR3: TGCAGTGCTCCCCGTTCGGGGGGAGGGAGGTCAAATGAGCAGTTCTTC. It is translated as CSAPRSGGGRSNEQFF.

This chain links TRBV20-1 with TRBJ1-2; TRBD1 aligns across 9 bases. J was trimmed by 9 bases and V by 6 bases; bases with no gene match: 11. Germline V gene lookup returns CDR1 DFQATT and CDR2 SNEGSKA (reference sequence). The CDR3 runs to 13 residues. The CDR3 DNA is TGCAGTGCACGCCGGGACAGGGCTTATAGCTACACCTTC. This sequence encodes CSARRDRAYSYTF.